This entry lists 3 T cell receptor beta chains sequenced from one sample in a study of tumor and adjacent non-tumor tissue in lung cancer. No cell sorting was done before RNA was extracted from the tissue. The library came from three nested PCR rounds adapted from ARM-PCR protocols. Via MiXCR, TCRdb re-called the multiplex PCR reads, giving one row per CDR3 protein. The sample includes approximately 68,000 distinct CDR3 sequences, around 78% of them seen just once. Sequencing input: lung tumor tissue. The source is a man aged 60-69 years with non-small cell lung cancer.

About this clonotype itself: One junction end disagrees with the germline gene, perhaps due to a read error. The rearrangement links TRBV20-1 to TRBJ2-3; D not resolved. This CDR3 comprises 12 residues. From germline, CDR1 is DFQATT and CDR2 SNEGSKA (reference sequence). CDR3 sequence: CCARDYADTEYF. In nucleotides, the CDR3 is TGCTGTGCTAGAGATTACGCAGATACGGAGTATTTT.

Details on this clonotype: Since no conserved phenylalanine or tryptophan closes the CDR3, a read error is the likely cause. The V gene is TRBV11-1, the J gene TRBJ2-5; TRBD2 aligns across 8 bases. Per the germline V gene, CDR1 is SGHAT and CDR2 is FQDESV (reference sequence). V lost 9 bases, J lost 7 bases, and 13 bases stayed unmatched. The CDR3 has 14 residues. The CDR3 sequence is CARGLAGIAGTQYL. For the CDR3, the DNA is TGTGCCAGAGGCTTAGCGGGAATAGCGGGGACCCAGTACTTA.

V usage is TRBV6-6 and J usage is TRBJ2-7; D tentatively fits TRBD1 or TRBD2 (5 bases each). The CDR3 sequence is 15 residues long. Looked up from germline, CDR1 is MNHNY and CDR2 is SVGAGI (reference sequence). The V and J ends lost 8 bases and 2 bases respectively, with 19 bases between them. The CDR3 reads CASGYAWDGAYEQYF. The DNA of the CDR3 is TGTGCCAGCGGCTACGCATGGGACGGAGCCTACGAGCAGTACTTC.